This paragraph covers one T cell receptor (beta chain) sequence. No antigen is known for it. The data are from a study of T cell responses to AZD1222 COVID-19 vaccine. Produced via immunoSEQ multiplex PCR; TCRdb's table is partial and in-frame only. The sample comprises about 150,000 clones, approximately 85% of which are singletons, and around 8% rests with the top ten. Broader study findings: The number of AZD1222 recipients seropositive at baseline was only five to seven. In a largely white British group with more females than males, clonal diversity was possibly underestimated. Compared with day 0, the breadth and depth of the Spike-specific TCR repertoire rose significantly after two doses of AZD1222.

The input for sequencing was peripheral blood, taken on day 0 of AZD1222 vaccination. The TCR sequence derives from an adult in good health.

The CDR3 bases are TGTGCCAGCTCAGAACCAATCCAGGGAGCGGGGAACACTGAAGCTTTCTTT. Its translation: CASSEPIQGAGNTEAFF. This sequence joins TRBV18 and TRBJ1-1, with D possibly TRBD1 on 5 matching bases. V was clipped by 5 bases and J by 1 base, with 20 bases between them. The CDR3 covers 17 residues. Per germline, CDR1 KGHSH and CDR2 LQKENI.